This T cell receptor beta chain is from a study of shared clonotypes between healthy human individuals. As to this clone: Its antigen is unidentified.

Terminally differentiated effector memory CD45RA+ cells were excluded by CCR7 positive selection of CD45RO-negative cells. Assay used: immunoSEQ multiplex PCR; TCRdb lists only in-frame clones, some missing. Of about 2.1 million clones in the sample, 93% are singletons; the top ten hold more than 1.5%. Germline V gene lookup returns CDR1 SGHKS and CDR2 YYEKEE (reference sequence). Trimming left V 7 bases short and J 1 base short, with 20 bases between. This CDR3 comprises 16 residues. Regarding the study as a whole: Against clonotypes common to all four donors, non-shared ones had lower generation probabilities. Expectations were that clonotype sharing among donors would be affected by sequencing depth. Clonotype sharing across four donors was observed for approximately 5% of naive CD4 clonotypes.

The receptor comes from a man between 18 and 35 years old in good health. Some clones in this sample may be carry-over from other donors' samples. The sample comprised naive CD8+ T cells from PBMCs. The rearrangement links TRBV5-5 to TRBJ1-1, with D unresolved. The CDR3 bases are TGTGCCAGCTCCGGAAACGGACTTAATAGGAACACTGAAGCTTTCTTT. This sequence encodes CASSGNGLNRNTEAFF.